Described below is a single T cell receptor beta chain sequence and its context. This specimen comes from a study of cytomegalovirus exposure and HLA in healthy donors. It was with 60 Vbeta and 13 Jbeta primers that the PCR ran. TCRdb keeps only in-frame clones here, not all; method: immunoSEQ multiplex PCR. Here the sample spans some 130,000 clones, 80% being singletons. Germline V gene sequence: CDR1 MDHEN, CDR2 SYDVKM. V gave up 5 bases and J gave up 4 bases; unmatched junction bases: 12. This CDR3 is 16 amino acids long. The chain is built from TRBV28 and TRBJ1-2; 8 bases fit TRBD1. This TCR came from a man aged 30-40 years in good health and CMV-seronegative. Specimen: PBMCs. This CDR3 reads CASSPQDREGGYGYTF. CDR3 in DNA: TGTGCCAGCAGTCCTCAGGACAGGGAAGGCGGCTATGGCTACACCTTC.